Sequencing of this T cell receptor (beta chain) was carried out in a study of blood T cell repertoires in COVID-19. Study information: Both acute and convalescent COVID-19 samples were obtained from the United States, Italy and Spain.

Methods used by the authors: For nucleated cells, counts were estimated from reference gene primer amplification. Here immunoSEQ multiplex PCR was the method, and the copy in TCRdb shows in-frame clones only, minus some. V, J and clone size reflect that table, while D and trimming were determined from the DNA. Of 63,000 or so clones in the sample, 65% to 90% are singletons; the top ten hold around 16%. CDR3 length: 15 residues. V was pared by 1 base and J by 5 bases, with 14 bases between. Germline V lookup: CDR1 LGHDT, CDR2 YNNKEL (reference sequence). Sequenced material: peripheral blood. This chain uses TRBV3-1 (or the pseudogene TRBV3-2) with TRBJ2-5; D perhaps matches TRBD1 (5 bases). The source is a man older than 75 with active COVID-19. CDR3 loop: CASSQVGQTLETQYF. CDR3 DNA: TGTGCCAGCAGCCAAGTCGGACAAACTTTGGAGACCCAGTACTTC.